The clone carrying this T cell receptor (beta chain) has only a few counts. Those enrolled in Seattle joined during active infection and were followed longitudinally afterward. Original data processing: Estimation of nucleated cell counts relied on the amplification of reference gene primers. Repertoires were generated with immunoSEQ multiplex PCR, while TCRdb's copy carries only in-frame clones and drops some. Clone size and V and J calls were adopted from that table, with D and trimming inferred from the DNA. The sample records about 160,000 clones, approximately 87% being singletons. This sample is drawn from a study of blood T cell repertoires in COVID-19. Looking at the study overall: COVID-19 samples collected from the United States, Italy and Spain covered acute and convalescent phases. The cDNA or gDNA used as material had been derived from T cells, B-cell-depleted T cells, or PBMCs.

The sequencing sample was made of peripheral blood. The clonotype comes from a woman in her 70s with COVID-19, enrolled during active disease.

Here the CDR3 reads CASSELPNTEAFF. CDR3 nucleotide sequence: TGTGCCAGCAGTGAACTCCCGAACACTGAAGCTTTCTTT. The rearrangement joins TRBV2 to TRBJ1-1, with D uncertain. The CDR3 spans 13 residues. Trimming left V 2 bases short and J 1 base short, with 5 bases between. CDR1 SNHLY and CDR2 FYNNEI come from the germline V gene.